This T cell receptor (beta chain) originates from a study of cytomegalovirus exposure and HLA in healthy donors. Turning to the study itself: Within an early data release were about 85 million unique TCRs drawn from HLA-typed donors.

PCR amplification relied on 60 Vbeta primers (plus 13 Jbeta primers). Produced via immunoSEQ multiplex PCR; TCRdb's table is partial and in-frame only. The sample records under 200,000 clones, roughly four fifths being singletons. General study results and limits: TCR beta chain V- and J-gene trimming was linked, in a later analysis, to a missense variant in DCLRE1C. Differences between HLA loci emerged in a later analysis of TCR association rates, with DRB1 most and HLA-C fewest.

A note on this clone: Its specificity is unknown.

This clonotype was sampled from a woman in her 30s in good health and CMV-seropositive. Sequenced input: PBMCs.

CDR3 region: CASSSGDTDTQYF. The CDR3 bases are TGTGCCAGCAGCTCAGGGGATACAGATACGCAGTATTTT. The genes are TRBV28 and TRBJ2-3; possible D gene TRBD1, 6 bases. The CDR3 covers 13 residues. Germline V gene lookup returns CDR1 MDHEN and CDR2 SYDVKM. With 6 bases removed from V and 3 bases from J, the gap between germline ends came to 10 bases.